This T cell receptor beta chain is from a study of blood T cell repertoires in COVID-19. Across the whole study: T cells, B-cell-depleted T cells, or PBMCs supplied cDNA or gDNA.

Per the original methods: Amplification of reference gene primers was used by the study to estimate nucleated cell counts. The method was immunoSEQ multiplex PCR; TCRdb's version includes in-frame clones alone and lacks a portion of them. From that table come the V and J calls and clone size; the DNA was used to work out D and trimming. The data hold 150,000 or so clones, with 88% observed a single time. With V trimmed by 2 bases and J by 5 bases, 11 bases remained unmatched. This CDR3 is 16 amino acids long. The V gene's germline CDR1 is KGHSH and CDR2 LQKENI. The receptor was derived from a woman in her sixties or seventies with acute or convalescent COVID-19. V gene TRBV18 combines with J gene TRBJ1-1; 7 bases map to TRBD1. The specimen was peripheral blood. The CDR3 region is CASSPNQRQGWTEAFF. In DNA form, the CDR3 reads TGTGCCAGCTCACCAAATCAGAGACAGGGCTGGACTGAAGCTTTCTTT. Full variable domain (missing parts from reference TRBV18 and TRBJ1-1): NAGVMQNPRHLVRRRGQEARLRCSPMKGHSHVYWYRQLPEEGLKFMVYLQKENIIDESGMPKERFSAEFPKEGPSILRIQQVVRGDSAAYFCASSPNQRQGWTEAFFGQGTRLTVV.